This T cell receptor (beta chain) was sequenced during a study of blood T cells in healthy people across ages. Notes on the study in general: Donor CMV status was unknown, possibly confounding expanded clonotype changes. Diversity estimates from one million T cells were considered underestimates.

On this clonotype: Its target is unknown.

A second 7 to 11 cycle PCR used barcoded and J-beta primers. Every cDNA was tagged by a template-switch adaptor with 12 random nucleotides. TCRdb processed the 5' RACE reads anew with MiXCR; each CDR3 protein has one entry. The repertoire consists of approximately 850,000 distinct CDR3 sequences, with around two fifths occurring once and the leading ten covering approximately 19%. The CDR3 totals 14 residues. Trimming took 5 bases from V and 7 from J, leaving 15 bases between them. Germline V gene sequence: CDR1 SGHTA, CDR2 FQGTGA. This TCR derives from a man in his sixties in good health. Input material: blood. V usage is TRBV7-3 and J usage is TRBJ2-1; D gene unclear. CDR3 nucleotide sequence: TGTGCCAGCAGCCCCGGGTCTCTCTCGAATGAGCAGTTCTTC. Its protein is CASSPGSLSNEQFF.